One and the same sample provided the 16 T cell receptor beta chains below, sequenced in a study of T cells in Graves' hyperthyroidism and ophthalmopathy. What was amplified from RNA transcripts were TCR beta CDR3 regions. First-round RT-PCR of the TCR CDR3 relied on the HTBI primer set. TCRdb called the multiplex PCR reads again in MiXCR, with one record for every CDR3 protein. In the table there are about 350,000 distinct CDR3 sequences, around 13% of which are singletons. Sequenced input: blood. The origin of the receptors is a woman aged 25 to 39 with Graves' hyperthyroidism.

This clonotype was detected only a few times. At one end the junction does not follow the germline gene, possibly because of a read error. The V and J genes are TRBV20-1 and TRBJ1-6; no clear D gene. The CDR3 length is 16 residues. From germline, CDR1 is DFQATT and CDR2 SNEGSKA (reference sequence). The DNA of the CDR3 is TGCAGTACTAGGAACACTGTCAGTATATCGAATTCACCCCTCCACTTT. Encoded protein: CSTRNTVSISNSPLHF.

This clonotype has a count of ten or more. V and J are TRBV28 and TRBJ1-1; 8 nucleotides line up with TRBD1. The trim removed 8 bases at V and 3 bases at J, leaving 5 bases unmatched. Germline V lookup: CDR1 MDHEN, CDR2 SYDVKM. The CDR3 runs 13 residues. CDR3 sequence (DNA): TGTGCCAGCTCGCTACAGGGGGACACTGAAGCTTTCTTT. It translates to CASSLQGDTEAFF.

This clonotype was seen more than once but under ten times. The V gene is TRBV10-3, the J gene TRBJ2-1; TRBD1 is a possible D gene (6 bases). Per the germline V gene, CDR1 is ENHRY and CDR2 is SYGVKD. V was trimmed by 8 bases and J by 8 bases, leaving 16 bases between them. CDR3 length equals 13 residues. The CDR3 DNA reads TGTGCCATCGCCGCGACAGGACAAGATGAGCAGTTCTTC. This translates into CAIAATGQDEQFF.

This clonotype was recorded at least ten times. The chain has TRBV5-5 and TRBJ2-1; 9 bases fit TRBD1. Germline V lookup: CDR1 SGHKS, CDR2 YYEKEE (reference sequence). With V trimmed by 7 bases and J by 7 bases, 9 bases remained unmatched. The length of the CDR3 is 14 residues. Written as DNA, the CDR3 is TGTGCCAGCCGCCCCGGGACAGGGAGGAATGAGCAGTTCTTC. Encoded protein: CASRPGTGRNEQFF.

The chain has TRBV7-2 and TRBJ2-2; D remains unclear. Per the germline V gene, CDR1 is SGHTA and CDR2 is FQGNSA. The CDR3 has 16 amino acids. V was cut by 2 bases and J by 1 base, with 11 bases left in between. The CDR3 loop is CASSLFFPVNTGELFF. CDR3 coding DNA: TGTGCCAGCAGCTTATTCTTCCCAGTGAACACCGGGGAGCTGTTTTTT.

This clonotype was recorded many times. This chain joins TRBV20-1 and TRBJ1-1, with TRBD1 matching over 12 bases. The ends lost 0 bases at V and 5 bases at J; junction bases unmatched: 7. Germline CDR1 is DFQATT and CDR2 is SNEGSKA (reference sequence). This CDR3 contains 16 residues. This CDR3 is CSARDPGQGARTEAFF. The CDR3 nucleotides are TGCAGTGCTAGAGATCCGGGACAGGGGGCGCGTACTGAAGCTTTCTTT.

This clonotype was seen many times. The J gene is TRBJ2-7, the V gene TRBV12-3 or TRBV12-4; 7 positions match TRBD1. The CDR3 totals 13 residues. V dropped 6 bases and J dropped 1; count of bases not matched to a gene: 3. The chain's CDR3 is CASRLTGSYEQYF. The CDR3 region has the DNA TGTGCCAGCAGATTGACAGGGTCCTACGAGCAGTACTTC.

This clonotype was recorded at least ten times. This chain joins TRBV28 and TRBJ1-2, with 10 bases fitting TRBD1. CDR3 size: 15 residues. Per the germline V gene, CDR1 is MDHEN and CDR2 is SYDVKM. V was clipped by 5 bases and J by 8 bases; unmatched bases: 11. The CDR3: CASSTPRQGAKGYTF. In DNA form, the CDR3 reads TGTGCCAGCAGTACACCAAGACAGGGGGCGAAGGGCTACACCTTC.

This chain joins TRBV7-8 and TRBJ1-5; a possible D gene is TRBD1 (5 bases). Germline lookup yields CDR1 SGHVS and CDR2 FQNEAQ. Deletions cut 5 bases from V and 4 bases from J, with 15 bases between. The CDR3 extends over 15 amino acids. CDR3 in amino acids: CASSPGSGVNQPQHF. In nucleotides, the CDR3 is TGTGCCAGCAGCCCAGGGTCCGGGGTGAATCAGCCCCAGCATTTT.

The sample holds a few counts of this clonotype. This chain links TRBV9 with TRBJ2-1, with 7 bases that match TRBD1. V gave up 0 bases and J gave up 8 bases; unmatched junction bases: 8. This CDR3 has 15 amino acids. Germline CDR1 is SGDLS and CDR2 is YYNGEE. The CDR3 protein is CASSVGGRGMDEQFF. The CDR3 DNA is TGTGCCAGCAGCGTAGGAGGCAGGGGGATGGATGAGCAGTTCTTC.

This clonotype was counted ten times or more. The rearrangement links TRBV7-2 to TRBJ2-3; perhaps TRBD2 as D (5 bases). The germline V gene has CDR1 SGHTA and CDR2 FQGNSA. The CDR3 covers 15 residues. The V and J ends lost 1 base and 2 bases respectively, with 10 bases between them. In DNA form, the CDR3 reads TGTGCCAGCAGCTTAGAGGAGCGGATCACAGATACGCAGTATTTT. Its protein is CASSLEERITDTQYF.

This clonotype was detected only a few times. The rearrangement uses TRBV3-1 and TRBJ2-3, with D uncertain. The CDR3 runs to 13 residues. V shed 2 bases and J shed 0 bases, with 3 bases lying between them. Germline values: CDR1 LGHDT, CDR2 YNNKEL (reference sequence). In nucleotides, the CDR3 is TGTGCCAGCAGCCAATTTAGCACAGATACGCAGTATTTT. Its translation: CASSQFSTDTQYF.

This clonotype came up many times. The rearrangement joins TRBV3-1 to TRBJ2-1, with D hard to call. The CDR3 covers 15 residues. V lost 3 bases, J lost 12 bases, and 21 bases lay in between. From germline, CDR1 is LGHDT and CDR2 YNNKEL (reference sequence). DNA for the CDR3: TGTGCCAGCAGCCAGGAAGGTAGGGCACTCGAGGTGCAGTTCTTC. It yields the protein CASSQEGRALEVQFF.

This sequence joins TRBV24-1 and TRBJ2-2; TRBD2 aligns across 8 bases. The length of the CDR3 is 17 residues. Trimming removed 3 bases from V and 4 bases from J; junction bases left unmatched: 9. Per the germline V gene, CDR1 is KGHDR and CDR2 is SFDVKD. The CDR3 bases are TGTGCCACCAGTGATCCCCGGGGGGGGTTTGGCACCGGGGAGCTGTTTTTT. It is translated as CATSDPRGGFGTGELFF.

This clonotype showed up many times. The chain joins TRBV2 to TRBJ2-7, with 9 bases fitting TRBD1. This CDR3 comprises 16 residues. J lost 5 bases, V lost 4 bases, and 12 bases had no gene match. Germline CDR1 is SNHLY and CDR2 is FYNNEI. The CDR3 DNA reads TGTGCCAGCAGTGCGGACAGGGGCATTCTTCGGGACGAGCAGTACTTC. It translates to CASSADRGILRDEQYF. The full variable domain, completed using reference TRBV2 and TRBJ2-7, is EPEVTQTPSHQVTQMGQEVILRCVPISNHLYFYWYRQILGQKVEFLVSFYNNEISEKSEIFDDQFSVERPDGSNFTLKIRSTKLEDSAMYFCASSADRGILRDEQYFGPGTRLTVT.

The V and J genes are TRBV18 and TRBJ2-5; D possibly corresponds to TRBD2 (5 bases). Trimming left V 2 bases short and J 4 bases short, with 14 bases between. The CDR3 is 15 residues long. Per the germline V gene, CDR1 is KGHSH and CDR2 is LQKENI. The CDR3 DNA follows: TGTGCCAGCTCACCATCCGTCGGGGTGGGAGAGACCCAGTACTTC. This codes for CASSPSVGVGETQYF.